The present TCR beta chain was sequenced within a study of T-cell memory formation after mild COVID-19. This clonotype occurred a few times. Its specificity is not known. This CDR3 has 17 amino acids. Trimming left V 0 bases short and J 4 bases short, with 17 bases between. Germline V gene sequence: CDR1 ENHRY, CDR2 SYGVKD. TCRdb re-analysed the 5' RACE reads in MiXCR, keeping a single row per CDR3 protein. The data show around 200,000 distinct CDR3 sequences, 20% to 25% seen once. Points from the study as a whole: The pre-infection memory compartment contained some responding clones, suggesting cross-reactive memory joined.

Sample: PBMCs or a T cell subset sorted from them (not recorded which). This chain joins TRBV10-3 and TRBJ2-3; either TRBD1 or TRBD2 may fit D (5 bases each). This clonotype was sampled from an adult woman who had mild COVID-19 (a few samples of this study predate the infection). Cell type and time point are not known. The CDR3 spells CAISESEGPTGPDTQYF. DNA for the CDR3: TGTGCCATCAGTGAGTCTGAGGGGCCAACTGGCCCAGATACGCAGTATTTT.